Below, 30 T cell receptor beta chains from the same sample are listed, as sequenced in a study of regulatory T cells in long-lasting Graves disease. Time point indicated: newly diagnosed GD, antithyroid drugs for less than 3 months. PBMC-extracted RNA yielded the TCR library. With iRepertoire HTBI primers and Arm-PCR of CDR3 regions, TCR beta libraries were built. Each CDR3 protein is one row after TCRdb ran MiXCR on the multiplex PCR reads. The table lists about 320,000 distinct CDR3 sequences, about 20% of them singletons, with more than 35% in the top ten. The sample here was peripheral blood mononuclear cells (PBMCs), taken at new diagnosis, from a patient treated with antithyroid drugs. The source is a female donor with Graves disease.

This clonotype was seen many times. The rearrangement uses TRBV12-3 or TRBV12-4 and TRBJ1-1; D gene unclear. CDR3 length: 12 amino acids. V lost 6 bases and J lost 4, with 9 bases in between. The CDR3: CASSYDGTEAFF. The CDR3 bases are TGTGCCAGCAGCTACGATGGCACTGAAGCTTTCTTT.

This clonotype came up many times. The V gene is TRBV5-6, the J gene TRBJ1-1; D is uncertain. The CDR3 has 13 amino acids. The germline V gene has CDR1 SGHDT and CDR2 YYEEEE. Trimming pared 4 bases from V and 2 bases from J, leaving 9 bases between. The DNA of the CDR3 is TGTGCCAGCAGCGTCGACTTAAACACTGAAGCTTTCTTT. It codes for CASSVDLNTEAFF.

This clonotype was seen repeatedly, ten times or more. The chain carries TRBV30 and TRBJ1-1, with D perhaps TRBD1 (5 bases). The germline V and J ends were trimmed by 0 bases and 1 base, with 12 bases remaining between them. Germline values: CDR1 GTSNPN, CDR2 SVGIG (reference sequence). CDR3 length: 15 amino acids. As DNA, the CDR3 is TGTGCCTGGAGTGTAGGTGGACATAGGAACACTGAAGCTTTCTTT. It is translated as CAWSVGGHRNTEAFF.

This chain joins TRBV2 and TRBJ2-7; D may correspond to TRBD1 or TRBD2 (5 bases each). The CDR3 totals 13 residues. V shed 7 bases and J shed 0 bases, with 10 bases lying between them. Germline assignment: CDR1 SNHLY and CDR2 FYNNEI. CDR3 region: CASKGSSSYEQYF. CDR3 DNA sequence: TGTGCCAGCAAGGGGAGTAGCTCCTACGAGCAGTACTTC.

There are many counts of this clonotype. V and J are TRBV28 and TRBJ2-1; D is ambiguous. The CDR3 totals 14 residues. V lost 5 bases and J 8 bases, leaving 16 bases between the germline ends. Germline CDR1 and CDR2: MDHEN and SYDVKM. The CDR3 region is CASSRTSLGDEQFF. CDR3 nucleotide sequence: TGTGCCAGCAGTCGCACCTCACTTGGCGATGAGCAGTTCTTC. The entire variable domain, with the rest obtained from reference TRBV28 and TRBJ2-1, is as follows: DVKVTQSSRYLVKRTGEKVFLECVQDMDHENMFWYRQDPGLGLRLIYFSYDVKMKEKGDIPEGYSVSREKKERFSLILESASTNQTSMYLCASSRTSLGDEQFFGPGTRLTVL.

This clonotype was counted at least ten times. CDR3 sequence (DNA): TGCAGCGTAGCTATCCCGGGAGGGCCGTCCCATGAGCAGTTCTTC. It translates to CSVAIPGGPSHEQFF. V is TRBV29-1 and J is TRBJ2-1; 8 nucleotides line up with TRBD2. CDR1 and CDR2 (germline): SQVTM, ANQGSEA. J was trimmed by 8 bases and V by 6 bases; bases with no gene match: 15. CDR3 length: 15 amino acids.

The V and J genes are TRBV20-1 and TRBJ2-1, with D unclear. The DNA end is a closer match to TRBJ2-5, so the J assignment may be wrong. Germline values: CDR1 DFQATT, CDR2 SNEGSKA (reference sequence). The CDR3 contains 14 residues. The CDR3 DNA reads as TGCAGTGCTAGAGATGCCCCCCTCCAAGAGACCCAGTACTTC. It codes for CSARDAPLQETQYF.

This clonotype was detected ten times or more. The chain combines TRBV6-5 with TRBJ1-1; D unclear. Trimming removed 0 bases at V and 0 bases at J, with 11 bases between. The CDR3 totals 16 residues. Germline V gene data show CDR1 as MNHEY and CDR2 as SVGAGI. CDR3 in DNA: TGTGCCAGCAGTTACTCGAGGGAAATCTTGAACACTGAAGCTTTCTTT. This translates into CASSYSREILNTEAFF.

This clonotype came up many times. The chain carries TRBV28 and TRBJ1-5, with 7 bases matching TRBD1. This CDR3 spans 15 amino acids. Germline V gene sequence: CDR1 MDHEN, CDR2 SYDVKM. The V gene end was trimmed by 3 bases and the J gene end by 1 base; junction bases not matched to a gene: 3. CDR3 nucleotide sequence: TGTGCCAGCAGTTTTCCAGGGGGAAGCAATCAGCCCCAGCATTTT. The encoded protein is CASSFPGGSNQPQHF.

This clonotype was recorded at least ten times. The CDR3, as DNA: TGTGCCAGCAGCGTGACAGGGACTGGCTACACCTTC. Its protein product is CASSVTGTGYTF. The chain carries TRBV28 and TRBJ1-2, with 7 bases aligning to TRBD1. The junction had 5 bases not matched to a gene; V was cut back by 6 bases and J by 7 bases. CDR1 MDHEN and CDR2 SYDVKM come from the germline V gene. CDR3 length: 12 residues.

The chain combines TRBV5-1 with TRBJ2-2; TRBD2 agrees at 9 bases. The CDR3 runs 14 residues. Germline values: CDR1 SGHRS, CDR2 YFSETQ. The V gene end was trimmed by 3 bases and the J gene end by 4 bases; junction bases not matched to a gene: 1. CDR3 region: CASSSSGTTGELFF. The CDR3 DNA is TGCGCCAGCAGCTCTAGCGGGACCACCGGGGAGCTGTTTTTT.

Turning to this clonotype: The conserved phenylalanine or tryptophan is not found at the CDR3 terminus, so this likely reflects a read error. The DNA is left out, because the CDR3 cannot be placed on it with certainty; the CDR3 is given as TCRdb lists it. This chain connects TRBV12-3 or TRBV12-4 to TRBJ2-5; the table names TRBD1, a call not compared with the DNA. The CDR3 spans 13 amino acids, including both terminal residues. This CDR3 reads CASSLGQEETRYV.

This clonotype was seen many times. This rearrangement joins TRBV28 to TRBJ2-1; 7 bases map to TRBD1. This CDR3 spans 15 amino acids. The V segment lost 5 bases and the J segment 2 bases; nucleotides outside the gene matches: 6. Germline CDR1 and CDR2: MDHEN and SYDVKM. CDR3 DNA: TGTGCCAGCAGTCTCCAGGGGGTCGCCTACAATGAGCAGTTCTTC. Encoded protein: CASSLQGVAYNEQFF. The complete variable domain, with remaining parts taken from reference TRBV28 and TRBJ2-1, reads DVKVTQSSRYLVKRTGEKVFLECVQDMDHENMFWYRQDPGLGLRLIYFSYDVKMKEKGDIPEGYSVSREKKERFSLILESASTNQTSMYLCASSLQGVAYNEQFFGPGTRLTVL.

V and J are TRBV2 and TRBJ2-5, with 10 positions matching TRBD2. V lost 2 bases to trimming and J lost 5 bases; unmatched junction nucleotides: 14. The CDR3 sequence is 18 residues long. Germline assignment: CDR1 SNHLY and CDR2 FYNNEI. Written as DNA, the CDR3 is TGTGCCAGCAGTGAACTCTCTGGACTAGCGGATGGTGGGGAGACCCAGTACTTC. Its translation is CASSELSGLADGGETQYF.

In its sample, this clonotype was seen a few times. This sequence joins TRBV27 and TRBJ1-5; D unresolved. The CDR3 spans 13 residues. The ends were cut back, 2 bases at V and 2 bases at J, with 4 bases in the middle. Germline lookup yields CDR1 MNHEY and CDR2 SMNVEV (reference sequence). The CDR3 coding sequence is TGTGCCAGCAGTTTAATTGGCAATCAGCCCCAGCATTTT. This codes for CASSLIGNQPQHF.

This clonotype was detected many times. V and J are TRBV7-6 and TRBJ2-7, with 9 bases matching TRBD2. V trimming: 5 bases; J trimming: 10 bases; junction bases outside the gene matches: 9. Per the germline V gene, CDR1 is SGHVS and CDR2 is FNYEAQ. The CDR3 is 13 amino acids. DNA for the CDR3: TGTGCCAGCAGCCAAGCGGGACTAGCAATCCAGTACTTC. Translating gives CASSQAGLAIQYF.

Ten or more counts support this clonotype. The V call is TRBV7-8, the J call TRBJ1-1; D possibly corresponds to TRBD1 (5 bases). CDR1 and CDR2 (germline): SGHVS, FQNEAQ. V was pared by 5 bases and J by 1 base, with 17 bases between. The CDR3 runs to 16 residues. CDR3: CASSPRTGRGNTEAFF. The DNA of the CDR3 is TGTGCCAGCAGCCCTAGAACGGGACGGGGGAACACTGAAGCTTTCTTT.

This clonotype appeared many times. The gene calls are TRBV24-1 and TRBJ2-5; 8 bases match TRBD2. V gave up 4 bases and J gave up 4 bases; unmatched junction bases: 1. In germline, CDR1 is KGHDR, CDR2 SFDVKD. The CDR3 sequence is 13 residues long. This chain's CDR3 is CATSDTSGETQYF. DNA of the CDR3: TGTGCCACCAGTGACACTAGCGGAGAGACCCAGTACTTC.

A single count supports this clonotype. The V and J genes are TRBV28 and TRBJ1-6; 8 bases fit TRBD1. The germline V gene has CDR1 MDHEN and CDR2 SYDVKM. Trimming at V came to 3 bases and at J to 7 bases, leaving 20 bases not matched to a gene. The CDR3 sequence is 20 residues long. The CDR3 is CASSFESGVGTGDRNSPLHF. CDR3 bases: TGTGCCAGCAGTTTTGAGTCGGGTGTAGGCACAGGGGACAGGAATTCACCCCTCCACTTT.

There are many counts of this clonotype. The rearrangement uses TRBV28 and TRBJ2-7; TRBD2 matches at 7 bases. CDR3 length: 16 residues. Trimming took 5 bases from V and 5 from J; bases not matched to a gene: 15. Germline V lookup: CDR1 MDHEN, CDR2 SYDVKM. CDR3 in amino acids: CASSPRGGSYRDEQYF. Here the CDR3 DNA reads TGTGCCAGCAGTCCCCGCGGCGGGAGTTATCGGGACGAGCAGTACTTC. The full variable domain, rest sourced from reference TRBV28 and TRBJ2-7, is DVKVTQSSRYLVKRTGEKVFLECVQDMDHENMFWYRQDPGLGLRLIYFSYDVKMKEKGDIPEGYSVSREKKERFSLILESASTNQTSMYLCASSPRGGSYRDEQYFGPGTRLTVT.

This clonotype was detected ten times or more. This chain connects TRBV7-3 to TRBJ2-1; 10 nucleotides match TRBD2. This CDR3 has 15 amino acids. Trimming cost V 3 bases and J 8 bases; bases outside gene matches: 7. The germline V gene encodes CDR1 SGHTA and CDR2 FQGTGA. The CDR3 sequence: CASSFSSGSRHEQFF. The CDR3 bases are TGTGCCAGCAGCTTCTCTAGCGGGAGTCGGCATGAGCAGTTCTTC.

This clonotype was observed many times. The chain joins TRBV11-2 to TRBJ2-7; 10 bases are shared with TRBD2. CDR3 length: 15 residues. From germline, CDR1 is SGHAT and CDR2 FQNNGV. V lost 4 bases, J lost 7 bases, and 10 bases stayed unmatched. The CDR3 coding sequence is TGTGCCAGCAGCTCCCTCCTAGCGGGAGTGAAGGAGCAGTACTTC. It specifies CASSSLLAGVKEQYF. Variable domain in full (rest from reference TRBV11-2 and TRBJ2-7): EAGVAQSPRYKIIEKRQSVAFWCNPISGHATLYWYQQILGQGPKLLIQFQNNGVVDDSQLPKDRFSAERLKGVDSTLKIQPAKLEDSAVYLCASSSLLAGVKEQYFGPGTRLTVT.

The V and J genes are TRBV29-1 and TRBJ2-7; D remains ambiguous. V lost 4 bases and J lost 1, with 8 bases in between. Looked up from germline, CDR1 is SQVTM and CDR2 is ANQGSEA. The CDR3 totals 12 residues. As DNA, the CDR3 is TGCAGCGTTGCCACGGATTCCTACGAGCAGTACTTC. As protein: CSVATDSYEQYF.

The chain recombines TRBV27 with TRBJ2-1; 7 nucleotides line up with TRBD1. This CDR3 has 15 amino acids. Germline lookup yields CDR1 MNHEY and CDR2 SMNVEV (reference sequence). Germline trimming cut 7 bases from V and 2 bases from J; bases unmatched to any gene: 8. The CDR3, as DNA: TGTGCCAGCACCCTTGGGGACAGTGCCTACAATGAGCAGTTCTTC. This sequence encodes CASTLGDSAYNEQFF.

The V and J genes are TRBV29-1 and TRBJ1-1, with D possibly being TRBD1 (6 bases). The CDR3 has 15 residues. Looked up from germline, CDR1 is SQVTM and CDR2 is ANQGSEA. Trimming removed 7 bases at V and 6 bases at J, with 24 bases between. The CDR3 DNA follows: TGCAGCGCCCTAGTGACAGGTGCACCTCTCGCTGAAGCTTTCTTT. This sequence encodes CSALVTGAPLAEAFF. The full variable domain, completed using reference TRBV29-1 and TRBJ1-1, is SAVISQKPSRDICQRGTSLTIQCQVDSQVTMMFWYRQQPGQSLTLIATANQGSEATYESGFVIDKFPISRPNLTFSTLTVSNMSPEDSSIYLCSALVTGAPLAEAFFGQGTRLTVV.

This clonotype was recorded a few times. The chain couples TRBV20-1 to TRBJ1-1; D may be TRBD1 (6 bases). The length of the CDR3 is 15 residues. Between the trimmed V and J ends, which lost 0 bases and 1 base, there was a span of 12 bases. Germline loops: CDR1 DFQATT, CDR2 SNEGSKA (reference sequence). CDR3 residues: CSARDPHRANTEAFF. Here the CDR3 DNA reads TGCAGTGCTAGAGATCCGCACAGGGCGAACACTGAAGCTTTCTTT.

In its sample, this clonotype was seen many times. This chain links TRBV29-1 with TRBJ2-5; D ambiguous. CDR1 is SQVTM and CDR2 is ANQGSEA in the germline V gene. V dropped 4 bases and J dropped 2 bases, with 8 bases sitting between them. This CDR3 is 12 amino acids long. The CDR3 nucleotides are TGCAGCGTTGCCCGAGGACAAGAGACCCAGTACTTC. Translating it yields CSVARGQETQYF.

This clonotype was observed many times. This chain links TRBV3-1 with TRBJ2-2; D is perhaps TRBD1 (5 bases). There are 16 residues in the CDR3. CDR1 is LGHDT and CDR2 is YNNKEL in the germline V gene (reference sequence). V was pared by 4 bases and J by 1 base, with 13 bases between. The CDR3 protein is CASSPVTVENTGELFF. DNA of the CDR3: TGTGCCAGCAGCCCAGTGACAGTCGAGAACACCGGGGAGCTGTTTTTT.

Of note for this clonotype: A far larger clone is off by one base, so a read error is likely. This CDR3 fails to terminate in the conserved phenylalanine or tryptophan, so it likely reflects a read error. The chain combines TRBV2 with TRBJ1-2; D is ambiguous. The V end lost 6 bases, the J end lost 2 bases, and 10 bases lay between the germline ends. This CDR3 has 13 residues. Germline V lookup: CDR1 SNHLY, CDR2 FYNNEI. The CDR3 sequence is CASSPSGNYGYTL. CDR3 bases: TGTGCCAGCAGCCCCTCAGGCAACTATGGCTACACCCTC.

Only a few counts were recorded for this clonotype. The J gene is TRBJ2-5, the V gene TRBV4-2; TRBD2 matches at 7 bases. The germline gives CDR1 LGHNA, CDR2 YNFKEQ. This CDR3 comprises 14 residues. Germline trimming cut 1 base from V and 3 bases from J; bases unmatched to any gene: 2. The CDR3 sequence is CASSQGLAEETQYF. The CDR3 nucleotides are TGTGCCAGCAGCCAAGGCCTAGCGGAAGAGACCCAGTACTTC.